Below, 18 T cell receptor beta chains from the same sample are listed, as sequenced in a study of tumor-infiltrating lymphocytes in primary liver carcinoma. Both blood RNA, taken from unsorted whole blood, and germline DNA were extracted. The template, approximately 500 ng total RNA, yielded TCR beta cDNA made with a constant-region primer. Three nested multiplex PCR rounds of slightly modified ARM-PCR generated TCR beta libraries. The first two PCR rounds used TRBV1-TRBV30 primers with a Cbeta primer, 10 cycles each. A single record per CDR3 protein comes from TCRdb applying MiXCR to the multiplex PCR reads. The sample holds approximately 300,000 distinct CDR3 sequences; approximately 60% are singletons and the top ten take roughly 9%. Sequencing input: peripheral blood. These receptors all come from a man aged 40-49 years with primary liver carcinoma and hepatitis B virus infection.

The rearrangement joins TRBV28 to TRBJ2-7, with a possible D match to TRBD1 (7 bases). Per the germline V gene, CDR1 is MDHEN and CDR2 is SYDVKM. This CDR3 is built from 14 residues. V was cut by 8 bases and J by 2 bases, with 16 bases left in between. The chain's CDR3 is CASRQGGGPYEQYF. DNA of the CDR3: TGTGCCAGCCGACAGGGAGGAGGTCCCTACGAGCAGTACTTC.

Of note for this clonotype: Likely a read error: the CDR3 ends without its conserved phenylalanine or tryptophan. V usage is TRBV24-1 and J usage is TRBJ2-2; D unclear. The length of the CDR3 is 13 residues. Trimming cost V 5 bases and J 4 bases, with 7 bases left between them. The germline V gene encodes CDR1 KGHDR and CDR2 SFDVKD. The CDR3 loop reads CATSGGVTGELFC. CDR3 nucleotide sequence: TGTGCCACCAGTGGCGGAGTCACCGGGGAGCTGTTTTGT.

A note on this clonotype: This may be a read error, as it is one base from a much larger clone. The gene calls are TRBV6-5 and TRBJ1-1; no definite D call. CDR3 size: 13 residues. V lost 6 bases to trimming and J lost 0 bases, with 8 bases between them. Germline-derived CDR1 and CDR2 are MNHEY and SVGAGI. In nucleotides, the CDR3 is TGTGCCAGCAGCTTACATATGAACACTGAAGCTTTCTTT. This codes for CASSLHMNTEAFF.

The chain carries TRBV7-9 and TRBJ1-1; D is ambiguous. The germline V gene has CDR1 SEHNR and CDR2 FQNEAQ (reference sequence). The CDR3 consists of 14 residues. Trimming took 0 bases from V and 1 from J, leaving 6 bases between them. The CDR3 is CASSLARQNTEAFF. As DNA, the CDR3 is TGTGCCAGCAGCTTAGCGCGGCAGAACACTGAAGCTTTCTTT.

As for this clonotype: This may be a read error, as it is one base from a much larger clone. The V and J genes are TRBV4-1 and TRBJ1-3; D gene unclear. The CDR3 is 15 residues long. Germline assignment: CDR1 MGHRA and CDR2 YSYEKL. Trimming cost V 0 bases and J 3 bases, with 9 bases left between them. The CDR3 bases are TGCGCCAGCAGCCAAGATGTGGCTTTTGGAAACACCATATATTTT. This sequence encodes CASSQDVAFGNTIYF.

Notes on this clonotype: This may stem from a read error, because a much larger clone lies one nucleotide away. The rearrangement uses TRBV5-4 and TRBJ1-4; 8 bases fit TRBD1. Germline V gene sequence: CDR1 SGHNT, CDR2 YYREEE (reference sequence). The CDR3 sequence is 14 residues long. Trimming took 7 bases from V and 8 from J; bases not matched to a gene: 10. CDR3 sequence (DNA): TGTGCCAGCGGCCTCGACAGGGGACGGGAAAAACTGTTTTTT. Translating it yields CASGLDRGREKLFF.

With respect to this clonotype: A much larger clonotype is one base distant, so this may be a read error. The rearrangement uses TRBV6-5 and TRBJ2-1; D possibly corresponds to TRBD1 (6 bases). The CDR3 sequence is 15 residues long. The V gene's germline CDR1 is MNHEY and CDR2 SVGAGI. The CDR3 nucleotides read TGTGCCAGCAGTCCTTCGGACAGCAGGGTCTATGAGAAGTTCTTC. Encoded protein: CASSPSDSRVYEKFF.

The chain uses TRBV5-4 and TRBJ1-1; the D gene is possibly TRBD1 (6 bases). Germline assignment: CDR1 SGHNT and CDR2 YYREEE (reference sequence). The CDR3 spans 17 residues. V was pared by 0 bases and J by 1 base, with 16 bases between. The CDR3 bases are TGTGCCAGCAGCTTGGGTTGGGGGGCAGTGGGGAACACTGAAGCTTTCTTT. It is translated as CASSLGWGAVGNTEAFF.

V gene TRBV9 combines with J gene TRBJ2-3; possibly TRBD1 or TRBD2 for D (6 bases each). Germline CDR1 SGDLS, CDR2 YYNGEE. V lost 4 bases, J lost 2 bases, and 14 bases lay in between. CDR3 size: 15 residues. This CDR3 is CASSIGGNPTDTQYF. DNA for the CDR3: TGTGCCAGCAGCATAGGGGGGAACCCCACAGATACGCAGTATTTT.

The V call is TRBV30, the J call TRBJ2-7; D may correspond to TRBD1 or TRBD2 (5 bases each). V shed 0 bases and J shed 7 bases, with 13 bases lying between them. The V gene's germline CDR1 is GTSNPN and CDR2 SVGIG (reference sequence). This CDR3 is 13 amino acids long. The CDR3, as DNA: TGTGCCTGGAGTGTGGGACGGAACTATGAGCAGTACTTC. Translation gives CAWSVGRNYEQYF.

A single count supports this clonotype. One junction end does not reproduce the germline sequence, and a read error may be involved. The chain uses TRBV29-1 and TRBJ2-4, with a weak D call TRBD2 (5 bases). CDR1 and CDR2 (germline): SQVTM, ANQGSEA. The CDR3 extends over 17 amino acids. CDR3 protein: CNVEETIGELAKNIQYF. The DNA for the CDR3 is TGCAACGTTGAAGAGACTATCGGGGAGCTAGCCAAAAACATTCAGTACTTC.

Comment on this clonotype: A much larger clone is a single base away; this may be a read error. J is TRBJ2-5 and V is TRBV6-5, with 7 positions matching TRBD2. From germline, CDR1 is MNHEY and CDR2 SVGAGI. The CDR3 is made up of 16 amino acids. The CDR3: CVPASGAGGRSETQYF. The CDR3 DNA follows: TGTGTCCCCGCGAGTGGTGCGGGCGGGAGATCAGAGACCCAGTACTTC.

As to this clonotype: This clone may be a read error of a much larger clone one base away. The chain combines TRBV6-1 with TRBJ1-1; no firm D call. Trimming took off 6 bases at V and 1 base at J, with 9 bases between the two ends. The length of the CDR3 is 13 residues. CDR1 MNHNS and CDR2 SASEGT come from the germline V gene. The CDR3: CASRHIGNTEAFF. The CDR3 DNA reads TGTGCCAGCAGACATATAGGGAACACTGAAGCTTTCTTT.

Concerning this clonotype itself: A much larger clone lies one base from this, so it may be a read error. The rearrangement links TRBV28 to TRBJ1-1; 7 nucleotides line up with TRBD1. The CDR3 has 12 residues. Trimming took 8 bases from V and 4 from J; bases not matched to a gene: 4. From germline, CDR1 is MDHEN and CDR2 SYDVKM. DNA of the CDR3: TGTGCCAGCGGTGCAGGGGGCACTGAAGCTTTCTTT. Amino acid sequence: CASGAGGTEAFF.

V usage is TRBV12-3 or TRBV12-4 and J usage is TRBJ2-7, with 7 bases aligning to TRBD2. The trim removed 4 bases at V and 2 bases at J, leaving 8 bases unmatched. This CDR3 region has 15 residues. The CDR3: CASSSGGSETYEQYF. Written as DNA, the CDR3 is TGTGCCAGCAGTTCAGGCGGGAGTGAGACCTACGAGCAGTACTTC.

Regarding this clonotype: This could be a read error, since a much larger clone is one nucleotide away. The rearrangement joins TRBV6-2 or TRBV6-3 to TRBJ2-3, with no clear D. CDR1 MNHEY and CDR2 SVGEGT come from the germline V gene. V shed 10 bases and J shed 5 bases, with 16 bases lying between them. This CDR3 contains 13 residues. The CDR3 loop is CATQTLLGDTQYF. The CDR3 bases are TGTGCCACCCAGACCCTCCTCGGAGATACGCAGTATTTT.

The table lists this clonotype with many counts. CDR3 bases: TGTGCCAGCAGCTCATCGGGTTTTGGCGGGAGAAACGAGCAGTACTTC. As protein: CASSSSGFGGRNEQYF. The chain has TRBV7-9 and TRBJ2-7, with TRBD2 identical over 7 bases. Germline loops: CDR1 SEHNR, CDR2 FQNEAQ (reference sequence). With 4 bases clipped from V and 5 bases from J, the junction kept 14 bases outside the gene matches. This CDR3 comprises 16 residues.

For this clonotype: The junction does not match germline at one end; this may be a read error. The chain joins TRBV6-1 to TRBJ2-1, with D perhaps being TRBD1 or TRBD2 (6 bases each). Germline V gene lookup returns CDR1 MNHNS and CDR2 SASEGT. The CDR3 extends over 15 amino acids. DNA for the CDR3: TGTGCCAGCAGTGTACCCGGGGGCGCGTACAATGGGCAGTTCTTC. Protein sequence: CASSVPGGAYNGQFF.